These T cell receptor beta chains were read from a single sample in a study of T cells in Graves' hyperthyroidism and ophthalmopathy. MiXCR, run by TCRdb on the multiplex PCR reads, gives a single entry per CDR3 protein. This sample has approximately 400,000 distinct CDR3 sequences, with 14% found just once. The sequencing sample was made of blood. The receptors originated from a woman aged 55-70 years with Graves' hyperthyroidism. Each CDR3 is given with its conserved first and last residue. The order of the fields is V gene, D gene, J gene, clone size, CDR3 DNA, CDR3 protein. A D gene is named only where the DNA matches it firmly. Some rows mark clone size as missing; the rest say once, few, many or name a class of expanded clone.

v_gene: TRBV11-2; d_gene: -; j_gene: TRBJ2-1; abundance: -; CDR3nt: TGCGCCAGCAGCCAAGACCAGTGGGGCTCCTACAATGAGCAGTTCTTC; CDR3aa: CASSQDQWGSYNEQFF
v_gene: TRBV20-1; d_gene: -; j_gene: TRBJ2-1; abundance: few; CDR3nt: TGCAGTGCTCACCGGTTATCCTCCTACAATGAGCAGTTCTTC; CDR3aa: CSAHRLSSYNEQFF
v_gene: TRBV18; d_gene: -; j_gene: TRBJ2-7; abundance: many; CDR3nt: TGTGCCAGCTCACCACCGGCAGATTCCTACGAGCAGTACTTC; CDR3aa: CASSPPADSYEQYF
v_gene: TRBV12-3/TRBV12-4; d_gene: TRBD1; j_gene: TRBJ1-5; abundance: many; CDR3nt: TGTGCCAGCAGTTTAGGTTTTCGGGACAGGGGAAGGCAGCCCCAGCATTTT; CDR3aa: CASSLGFRDRGRQPQHF
v_gene: TRBV5-1; d_gene: -; j_gene: TRBJ2-3; abundance: many; CDR3nt: TGCGCCAGCAGCTTGGAGTGGGGAGGTACAGATACGCAGTATTTT; CDR3aa: CASSLEWGGTDTQYF
v_gene: TRBV11-2; d_gene: TRBD2; j_gene: TRBJ2-7; abundance: many; CDR3nt: TGTGCCAGCAGCCCTCGACAGGCTAGCGGGAGTAGCTCCTACGAGCAGTACTTC; CDR3aa: CASSPRQASGSSSYEQYF
v_gene: TRBV2; d_gene: TRBD2; j_gene: TRBJ2-7; abundance: -; CDR3nt: TGTGCCAGCAGTGAATTGACTAGCGGGGCCGCCTACGAGCAGTACTTC; CDR3aa: CASSELTSGAAYEQYF
v_gene: TRBV12-3/TRBV12-4; d_gene: -; j_gene: TRBJ1-2; abundance: few; CDR3nt: TGTGCCAGCAGTTTAGGGTATGACTATGGCTACACCTTC; CDR3aa: CASSLGYDYGYTF
v_gene: TRBV7-8; d_gene: TRBD1; j_gene: TRBJ1-4; abundance: -; CDR3nt: TGTGCCAGCAGCTTAGAATCACAGGGGGCGGCTAATGAAAAACTGTTTTTT; CDR3aa: CASSLESQGAANEKLFF
v_gene: TRBV30; d_gene: -; j_gene: TRBJ1-4; abundance: few; CDR3nt: TGTGCCTGGAGTGTGGGTCAGGAAAAACTGTTTTTT; CDR3aa: CAWSVGQEKLFF
v_gene: TRBV7-9; d_gene: TRBD2; j_gene: TRBJ2-5; abundance: few; CDR3nt: TGTGCCAGCAGCTCGCCCTTTCTAGCGGGAAAGAGGATCCAAGAGACCCAGTACTTC; CDR3aa: CASSSPFLAGKRIQETQYF
v_gene: TRBV4-1; d_gene: -; j_gene: TRBJ1-1; abundance: many; CDR3nt: TGCGCCAGCAGCCTCGGCAGGGCGGGCACTGAAGCTTTCTTT; CDR3aa: CASSLGRAGTEAFF
v_gene: TRBV12-5; d_gene: TRBD1; j_gene: TRBJ2-7; abundance: many; CDR3nt: TGTGCTAGTGGTTCCCCGGGACAGGGTTTCTCCGAGCAGTACTTC; CDR3aa: CASGSPGQGFSEQYF
v_gene: TRBV24-1; d_gene: TRBD1; j_gene: TRBJ2-3; abundance: many; CDR3nt: TGTGCCACCAGTGATTCGCGGACAGGCCGCACAGATACGCAGTATTTT; CDR3aa: CATSDSRTGRTDTQYF
v_gene: TRBV2; d_gene: -; j_gene: TRBJ2-5; abundance: many; CDR3nt: TGTGCCAGCAGTGAGCAACAAGCGGAGACCCAGTACTTC; CDR3aa: CASSEQQAETQYF
v_gene: TRBV19; d_gene: -; j_gene: TRBJ2-2; abundance: -; CDR3nt: TGTGCCAGTAGAATGGAGGGTCATAAGTACACCGGGGAGCTGTTTTTT; CDR3aa: CASRMEGHKYTGELFF
v_gene: TRBV6-5; d_gene: -; j_gene: TRBJ2-7; abundance: many; CDR3nt: TGTGCCAGCAGTTACTTAGATTGGGGTGCTAGCGCCCACGAGCAGTACTTC; CDR3aa: CASSYLDWGASAHEQYF
v_gene: TRBV20-1; d_gene: -; j_gene: TRBJ2-5; abundance: -; CDR3nt: TGCAGTGCTAGGGGGGGCCCCCAAGAGACCCAGTACTTC; CDR3aa: CSARGGPQETQYF
v_gene: TRBV6-1; d_gene: -; j_gene: TRBJ2-7; abundance: -; CDR3nt: TGTGCCAGCAGTGAAAGTCAGACCTACGAGCAGCACTTC; CDR3aa: CASSESQTYEQHF
v_gene: TRBV24-1; d_gene: TRBD1; j_gene: TRBJ1-3; abundance: many; CDR3nt: TGTGCCACCAGTGATCCGGACAGGGAGGCAAACACCATATATTTT; CDR3aa: CATSDPDREANTIYF
v_gene: TRBV5-5; d_gene: -; j_gene: TRBJ2-7; abundance: -; CDR3nt: TGTGCCAGCAGCCTAACCCTCTACAAGCAGTACTTC; CDR3aa: CASSLTLYKQYF
v_gene: TRBV27; d_gene: -; j_gene: TRBJ2-7; abundance: many; CDR3nt: TGTGCCAGCAGTGCATCCGGGATACCTAGGGGAGAGCAGTACTTC; CDR3aa: CASSASGIPRGEQYF
v_gene: TRBV6-1; d_gene: -; j_gene: TRBJ1-5; abundance: many; CDR3nt: TGTGCCAGCAGTGAAGACTGGGAAGGGGGCAATCAGCCCCAGCATTTT; CDR3aa: CASSEDWEGGNQPQHF
v_gene: TRBV10-2; d_gene: -; j_gene: TRBJ1-5; abundance: few; CDR3nt: TGCGCCAGCAGTGACGGACGGAGTAATCAGCCCCAGCATTTT; CDR3aa: CASSDGRSNQPQHF
v_gene: TRBV2; d_gene: TRBD1; j_gene: TRBJ1-5; abundance: many; CDR3nt: TGTGCCAGCAGTACCGCCGGGACAGGGGGCAATCAGCCCCAGCATTTT; CDR3aa: CASSTAGTGGNQPQHF